The present entry profiles one TCR beta chain with its context. This receptor's antigen is unknown. A junction end diverges from the germline sequence, so it may reflect a read error. The cohort consisted of 600 to 700 healthy bone marrow donors. At the time of sampling, all cohort members were nominally healthy, though unrecorded immune exposures were likely present. The donor tested CMV seronegative, placing the donor among the roughly 350 seronegative members of the cohort. Every donor gave a peripheral blood sample, and the peripheral blood mononuclear cells from that sample were used for TCR beta sequencing. Genomic DNA was extracted from the blood cell samples with the Qiagen DNeasy Blood Extraction Kit. The data were taken from a study of cytomegalovirus exposure and HLA in healthy donors (dated by TCRdb to about 2017). With regard to the full study: An earlier analysis of approximately 590 of the donors reported approximately 270 Gb of sequence data and more than 90 million unique TCR beta sequences from about 200 million T cells. In addition to the first cohort of 500 to 850 subjects, a separate validation cohort of some 120 different subjects was used. In a later genetic analysis, genome-wide SNP genotypes for about 55% of the roughly 700 donors were used, and that subset was treated as a discovery cohort. To decide whether each TCR beta V gene segment behaved as functional or pseudogenic, an earlier analysis of approximately 590 of the donors relied on high-throughput TCR beta sequencing. Donor age, sex, ethnicity and CMV serostatus were collected together with the repertoire data. Of the 350 to 400 genotyped donors, roughly 85% fell in the genetic ancestry cluster associated with self-reported Caucasian donors. Rather than using new phenotypic data, the later analysis identified candidate immune exposures from TCR beta sequences and from how often those sequences occurred across donors. High-throughput TCR immunosequencing, statistical association of individual TCRs with disease status, and machine learning were combined to predict cytomegalovirus infection status. Across about 370 genotyped donors of the cohort, an average of approximately 220,000 unique TCR beta nucleotide sequences per donor were sequenced, and around 20% of those sequences were non-productive. Four to six DR-DQ haplotypes were handled as single units for association and clustering, since linkage in the cohort was strong. All discovery cohort repertoires had been generated on a single sequencing platform. The study used immunosequencing to profile the T cell repertoires of several hundred subjects and linked those repertoires to cytomegalovirus serostatus. About 300 gigabases of sequencing data and tens of millions of unique TCR sequences were included in an early release covering about 620 HLA-typed donors. HLA typing included class I and class II loci at four-digit resolution. The aim of the study was to test whether cataloging public T cell receptors could identify signatures of past pathogen exposure. The number of donors typed differed by locus, with about 629-630 for A, B, C, DRB1 and DQB1, roughly 520 for DQA1, 600 to 610 for DPA1, and around 460 for DPB1. In a later analysis, previously published TCR beta repertoires from 666 donors were re-analyzed and high-resolution HLA genotyping was added so that TCR occurrence patterns could be studied. Summary of the overall study and its limitations: The study gave a list of roughly 150 TCR beta chains associated with cytomegalovirus. A later analysis found that HLA-associated TCR beta chains were more clonally expanded and had lower generation probabilities than equally common non-associated chains. A further reported finding was that TCR beta sequences accurately predicted the HLA-A and HLA-B alleles for most subjects in the first cohort. Three of the identified cytomegalovirus-associated TCR beta chains were confirmed in vitro to be specific for cytomegalovirus antigens. The 87-base-pair reads could not distinguish some IMGT-functional V segments, including TRBV6-2 and TRBV6-3, so those segments were excluded. Correlated functional status among segregating V segments might be attributable to linkage disequilibrium, but an unknown experimental factor could not be ruled out. A later genetic analysis associated a missense DCLRE1C variant with V-gene and J-gene trimming of TCR beta chains, and an independent cohort replicated the association. The cohort was sequenced for TCR beta chains only, and without alpha or paired-chain data the features that could be detected were limited. In both the original and validation cohorts, the classifier was reported to diagnose cytomegalovirus status with high specificity and sensitivity. An earlier analysis of around 540 of the donors showed that most TCR beta V segments appeared in productive rearrangements either about 87% or about 30% of the time, which broadly matched IMGT annotations. The sequencing pipeline was judged likely to have produced a cluster of highly shared sequence variants as a technical artifact. Specific HLA alleles were associated with around 18,000 TCR beta sequences at a false discovery rate of 0.05 in a later analysis. It was suggested by the authors that the approach could potentially be generalized to other disease states and immunological phenotypes. For the cohort, immune exposure information was limited to CMV serostatus. Because some donors lacked HLA typing at each locus, the association tests relied only on the typed subset. A later analysis found that most CMV-associated TCR beta chains appeared HLA-restricted, with HLA associations seemingly driven largely by CMV exposure. Presence/absence analyses assumed roughly uniform sequencing depth across donors, an assumption that may not hold. According to a later analysis, parvovirus B19, influenza, CMV and Epstein-Barr virus appeared linked to several top co-occurrence clusters. A later genetic analysis reported fewer N-insertions in productive TCRs among donors in an Asian-associated ancestry cluster than the roughly 700-donor mean. About 15 rarely observed V segments, including chromosome 9 orphons, were excluded from the earlier analysis of approximately 500 of the donors because counts were too low. According to a later analysis, TCR association rates differed among HLA loci, with DRB1 alleles showing the most associated TCRs and HLA-C alleles showing the fewest. Strong co-occurrence of HLA alleles, especially DR and DQ, made assigning TCR associations to individual alleles difficult. While some public TCRs were present in many individuals, most TCR sequences turned up only very rarely across donors.

Per the germline V gene, MGHRA is the CDR1 and YSYEKL is the CDR2. Spanning cysteine to phenylalanine, the CDR3 consists of 16 amino acids. Here the CDR3 DNA is all that survives: 48 bases in frame from base 1. The library was made by the immunoSEQ multiplex PCR assay. A mixture of 60 forward primers for TCR Vbeta segments and 13 reverse primers for TCR Jbeta segments was used in the multiplex PCR. A multiplex PCR assay on genomic DNA amplified the CDR3 region of rearranged TCR beta genes. On the Illumina HiSeq System, the amplified TCR beta libraries were sequenced as 87-base-pair reads. The authors processed their data as follows. A later analysis counted tens of millions of unique TCR beta chains across the 666 repertoires, and 10 million to 11 million of these chains were shared by at least two donors. Raw reads were error-corrected and collapsed into unique sequences by a nearest-neighbor algorithm in which closely related sequences were merged to remove PCR and sequencing errors. Alignment of CDR3 sequences to IMGT reference sequences was used to assign V, D and J gene segments. For a sequence to be retained, a match of at least six nucleotides to both a V gene segment and a J gene segment was required. Rearrangements were classified as productive when the CDR3 lacked stop codons and remained in frame with V and J, and all other rearrangements were classified as non-productive. Following IMGT convention, CDR3 was defined as the stretch from the second conserved V-encoded cysteine up to the conserved J-encoded phenylalanine. In an earlier analysis of just under 600 of the donors, sequences lacking an unambiguous match to a single V gene segment were excluded. An earlier analysis of 500 to 600 of the donors classified V segments as functional when productive rearrangements were above 56.7% and as segregating when the standard deviation between donors was above 5%. To diagnose cytomegalovirus status from the catalog of TCR beta chain sequences, a statistical classification framework was built. In a later analysis, V and J genes were assigned by comparing TCR nucleotide sequences against IMGT/GENE-DB human TR gene sequences. A later analysis assigned CDR3 sequences and most-parsimonious VDJ recombination scenarios with the TCRdist pipeline. In a later analysis, each TCR beta chain was defined by its CDR3 amino acid sequence together with its V-gene family, and reads lacking a unique V-gene family were excluded. To address suspected cross-contamination and a sequencing artifact, a later analysis removed roughly 640 highly shared, low-generation-probability nucleotide sequences. A later analysis calculated a clonal expansion index for each public chain from normalized within-repertoire ranks of inferred template counts. Generation probabilities in a later analysis came from a VDJ recombination model fitted to out-of-frame rearrangements, and those results were checked against IGoR. A later analysis scored TCR-TCR, TCR-HLA and TCR-CMV co-occurrence with hypergeometric tests, applying a repertoire-size bias correction to TCR pairs. In a later analysis, false discovery rates were estimated by permuting HLA or CMV assignments 20 times. In a later analysis, co-occurring TCRs were grouped using DBSCAN, and TCRdist sequence similarity was added for clustering within HLA-allele-positive subsets. Repertoires with fewer than 30,000 or more than 120,000 public chains, plus five repertoires with anomalous nucleotide sharing, were excluded from co-occurrence clustering. What TCRdb holds here is the immuneACCESS table cut down to in-frame rearrangements. Part of the clones is not present; checked against another copy, under half of the missing clones reflect an unresolved V gene, and the others are unexplained. That table furnishes V, J and clone size, whereas the DNA furnished D and trimming. The sample records 150,000 to 200,000 clones, roughly 73% of which are singletons. The top ten hold 1.5% to 2% of the sample.

The rearrangement combines TRBV4-1 with TRBJ2-3, with no confidently assigned D gene. Sequencing was performed on PBMCs. The clonotype comes from a woman under 40 in good health and CMV-seronegative. The base sequence is TGCGCCGGCAGCCAAGACATGGGCAGCCTCACAGATACGCAGTATTTT. Its protein is CAGSQDMGSLTDTQYF.